A selection of T cell receptor beta chains follows, all from one sample in a study of cytomegalovirus exposure and HLA in healthy donors. The method was immunoSEQ multiplex PCR; TCRdb's version includes in-frame clones alone and lacks a portion of them. Found here are about 130,000 clones, 89% of them singletons; the top ten hold roughly 2%. The material sequenced was PBMCs. Receptors were obtained from a woman between 18 and 29 years old in good health and CMV-seronegative. Both conserved end residues are part of each CDR3.

v_gene: TRBV19
CDR3aa: CASRGTGANQPQHF

v_gene: TRBV29-1
CDR3aa: CSVEHRGNSYEQYF

v_gene: TRBV4-1
CDR3aa: CASSPERRGEQYF

v_gene: TRBV10-1
CDR3aa: CASSPRGQGSYEQYF

v_gene: TRBV4-2
CDR3aa: CASSQETRTVDNEQFF

v_gene: TRBV27
CDR3aa: CASSRQGQGEKLFF

v_gene: TRBV28
CDR3aa: CASSTGFQGYTF

v_gene: TRBV9
CDR3aa: CASSEGPAGASGYTF

v_gene: TRBV2
CDR3aa: CASTADRVVQPQHF

v_gene: TRBV27
CDR3aa: CASSQERQETQYF

v_gene: TRBV7-6
CDR3aa: CASSLGIAQRDRLASSYNEQFF

v_gene: TRBV19
CDR3aa: CASSISVTYTEAFF

v_gene: TRBV7-9
CDR3aa: CASSLTGGNEKLFF

v_gene: TRBV18
CDR3aa: CASSPNAGAEAYNEQFF

v_gene: TRBV4-1
CDR3aa: CASSPTGTQNQPQHF

v_gene: TRBV30
CDR3aa: CAHSLGYGYTF

v_gene: TRBV6-1
CDR3aa: CASSEWLADDEQYF

v_gene: TRBV5-4
CDR3aa: CASRSKGASGWNEQFF

v_gene: TRBV9
CDR3aa: CASSVEHGDEQYF

v_gene: TRBV6-5
CDR3aa: CASSYSGADTEAFF

v_gene: TRBV7-9
CDR3aa: CASSLEAGGYGYTF

v_gene: TRBV27
CDR3aa: CASSLSRGRNEQFF

v_gene: TRBV5-1
CDR3aa: CASSWGVPGQYNEQFF

v_gene: TRBV19
CDR3aa: CASVDRENQPQHF

v_gene: TRBV5-1
CDR3aa: CASSLARTGGTDTQYF

v_gene: TRBV29-1
CDR3aa: CSVRRAGGETQYF

v_gene: TRBV9
CDR3aa: CASSVTSSITYNEQFF

v_gene: TRBV19
CDR3aa: CASSMGETQYF

v_gene: TRBV5-1
CDR3aa: CASSLETSGTNNEQFF

v_gene: TRBV27
CDR3aa: CASSSTGNYGYTF

v_gene: TRBV5-6
CDR3aa: CASSLGLGAGAGNEQFF

v_gene: TRBV23-1
CDR3aa: CASSQSRLAGVEQFF

v_gene: TRBV19
CDR3aa: CASRGAGDYNEQFF

v_gene: TRBV28
CDR3aa: CASSGPGGEGPWDTEAFF

v_gene: TRBV11-3
CDR3aa: CASSPPSASSYNEQFF

v_gene: TRBV10-3
CDR3aa: CASQMNTEAFF

v_gene: TRBV1
CDR3aa: CTSSFPRLGYNEQFF

v_gene: TRBV7-6
CDR3aa: CASSPLTGGLGETQYF

v_gene: TRBV6-6
CDR3aa: CASSYGTSGSYEQFF

v_gene: TRBV19
CDR3aa: CASSGWQTNTEAFF

v_gene: TRBV4-2
CDR3aa: CASSQEGAGGAAEQYF